This T cell receptor (beta chain) was obtained from a study of tumor-infiltrating lymphocytes in glioblastoma multiforme. Study outcomes and limitations: Clone frequencies may be distorted by unequal TCR transcripts per cell. Just one glioblastoma patient contributed to the TCR-mutation comparison.

As for this clonotype: Its antigen is undetermined.

Three nested ARM-PCR rounds with V-beta and C-beta primers built TCRB libraries. MiXCR was run by TCRdb on the multiplex PCR reads, yielding one entry per CDR3 protein. The sample lists some 10,000 distinct CDR3 sequences; 71% were seen once. Germline lookup yields CDR1 SGHDN and CDR2 FVKESK. Trimming shortened V by 0 bases and J by 7 bases, and 13 bases separated the two germline ends. CDR3 size: 15 residues. This TCR was sampled from a male donor with glioblastoma. The sequenced sample was brain tumor tissue. The V gene is TRBV14, the J gene TRBJ2-1; D remains unclear. CDR3 region: CASSQEAQVGNEQFF. CDR3 nucleotides: TGTGCCAGCAGCCAAGAGGCGCAGGTAGGGAATGAGCAGTTCTTC.